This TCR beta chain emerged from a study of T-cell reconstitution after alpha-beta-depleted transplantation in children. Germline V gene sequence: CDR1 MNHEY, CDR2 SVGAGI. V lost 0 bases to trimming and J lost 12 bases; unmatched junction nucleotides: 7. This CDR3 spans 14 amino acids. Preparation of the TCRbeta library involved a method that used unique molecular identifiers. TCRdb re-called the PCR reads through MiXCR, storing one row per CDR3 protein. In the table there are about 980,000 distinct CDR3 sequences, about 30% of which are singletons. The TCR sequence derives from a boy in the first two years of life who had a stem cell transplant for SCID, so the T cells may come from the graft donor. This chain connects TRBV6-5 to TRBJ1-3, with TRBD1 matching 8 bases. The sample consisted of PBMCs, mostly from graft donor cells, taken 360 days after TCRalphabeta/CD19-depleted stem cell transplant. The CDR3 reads CASSYSGTGRFIYF. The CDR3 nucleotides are TGTGCCAGCAGTTACTCCGGGACAGGTCGTTTCATATATTTT.